The clone carrying this TCR beta chain has more than one count but fewer than ten. What it binds is not known. With a J-beta primer mix and a sample-barcoded 5' primer, a second PCR ran about 6 to 11 cycles. TCRdb processed the 5' RACE reads anew with MiXCR; each CDR3 protein has one entry. The sample contains some 750,000 distinct CDR3 sequences, 22% of which appear only once. The total RNA that was extracted per sample amounted to at least 5.5 micrograms. V was pared by 6 bases and J by 7 bases, with 18 bases between. Germline V lookup: CDR1 MNHEY, CDR2 SMNVEV (reference sequence). CDR3 length: 15 amino acids. This sample was taken from a study of blood T cells in healthy people across ages. Study-level results: The unsorted PBMCs prevented any conclusive comparison of naive versus antigen-experienced cells. Researchers judged that diversity estimates from one million T cells fell short of true values.

Sequencing was carried out using blood. This clonotype was sampled from a man in his 70s in good health. The gene calls are TRBV27 and TRBJ2-2, with D perhaps matching TRBD1 (5 bases). The CDR3 DNA follows: TGTGCCAGCAGCCGCCTACCGGACATCCTCGGGGAGCTGTTTTTT. The encoded protein is CASSRLPDILGELFF.